In its sample, the clone carrying this T cell receptor beta chain was seen many times. Trimming removed 4 bases at V and 14 bases at J, with 14 bases between. Per the germline V gene, CDR1 is MDHEN and CDR2 is SYDVKM. This CDR3 is 11 amino acids long. This sample is drawn from a study of response to subunit inactivated influenza vaccine. TCRdb redid the calling of the RT-PCR reads with MiXCR, one entry per CDR3 protein. The data show about half a million distinct CDR3 sequences, with less than 8% seen just once and over 10% held by the top ten. Sequenced here: PBMCs from blood, sampled about 23 months after vaccination. The rearrangement uses TRBV28 and TRBJ1-1, with D perhaps matching TRBD1 (6 bases). The receptor comes from a man between 50 and 69 years old who received an inactivated influenza vaccine. The CDR3, as DNA: TGTGCCAGCAGTTCGCTCCGGACAGCCTTCTTT. Translated: CASSSLRTAFF.